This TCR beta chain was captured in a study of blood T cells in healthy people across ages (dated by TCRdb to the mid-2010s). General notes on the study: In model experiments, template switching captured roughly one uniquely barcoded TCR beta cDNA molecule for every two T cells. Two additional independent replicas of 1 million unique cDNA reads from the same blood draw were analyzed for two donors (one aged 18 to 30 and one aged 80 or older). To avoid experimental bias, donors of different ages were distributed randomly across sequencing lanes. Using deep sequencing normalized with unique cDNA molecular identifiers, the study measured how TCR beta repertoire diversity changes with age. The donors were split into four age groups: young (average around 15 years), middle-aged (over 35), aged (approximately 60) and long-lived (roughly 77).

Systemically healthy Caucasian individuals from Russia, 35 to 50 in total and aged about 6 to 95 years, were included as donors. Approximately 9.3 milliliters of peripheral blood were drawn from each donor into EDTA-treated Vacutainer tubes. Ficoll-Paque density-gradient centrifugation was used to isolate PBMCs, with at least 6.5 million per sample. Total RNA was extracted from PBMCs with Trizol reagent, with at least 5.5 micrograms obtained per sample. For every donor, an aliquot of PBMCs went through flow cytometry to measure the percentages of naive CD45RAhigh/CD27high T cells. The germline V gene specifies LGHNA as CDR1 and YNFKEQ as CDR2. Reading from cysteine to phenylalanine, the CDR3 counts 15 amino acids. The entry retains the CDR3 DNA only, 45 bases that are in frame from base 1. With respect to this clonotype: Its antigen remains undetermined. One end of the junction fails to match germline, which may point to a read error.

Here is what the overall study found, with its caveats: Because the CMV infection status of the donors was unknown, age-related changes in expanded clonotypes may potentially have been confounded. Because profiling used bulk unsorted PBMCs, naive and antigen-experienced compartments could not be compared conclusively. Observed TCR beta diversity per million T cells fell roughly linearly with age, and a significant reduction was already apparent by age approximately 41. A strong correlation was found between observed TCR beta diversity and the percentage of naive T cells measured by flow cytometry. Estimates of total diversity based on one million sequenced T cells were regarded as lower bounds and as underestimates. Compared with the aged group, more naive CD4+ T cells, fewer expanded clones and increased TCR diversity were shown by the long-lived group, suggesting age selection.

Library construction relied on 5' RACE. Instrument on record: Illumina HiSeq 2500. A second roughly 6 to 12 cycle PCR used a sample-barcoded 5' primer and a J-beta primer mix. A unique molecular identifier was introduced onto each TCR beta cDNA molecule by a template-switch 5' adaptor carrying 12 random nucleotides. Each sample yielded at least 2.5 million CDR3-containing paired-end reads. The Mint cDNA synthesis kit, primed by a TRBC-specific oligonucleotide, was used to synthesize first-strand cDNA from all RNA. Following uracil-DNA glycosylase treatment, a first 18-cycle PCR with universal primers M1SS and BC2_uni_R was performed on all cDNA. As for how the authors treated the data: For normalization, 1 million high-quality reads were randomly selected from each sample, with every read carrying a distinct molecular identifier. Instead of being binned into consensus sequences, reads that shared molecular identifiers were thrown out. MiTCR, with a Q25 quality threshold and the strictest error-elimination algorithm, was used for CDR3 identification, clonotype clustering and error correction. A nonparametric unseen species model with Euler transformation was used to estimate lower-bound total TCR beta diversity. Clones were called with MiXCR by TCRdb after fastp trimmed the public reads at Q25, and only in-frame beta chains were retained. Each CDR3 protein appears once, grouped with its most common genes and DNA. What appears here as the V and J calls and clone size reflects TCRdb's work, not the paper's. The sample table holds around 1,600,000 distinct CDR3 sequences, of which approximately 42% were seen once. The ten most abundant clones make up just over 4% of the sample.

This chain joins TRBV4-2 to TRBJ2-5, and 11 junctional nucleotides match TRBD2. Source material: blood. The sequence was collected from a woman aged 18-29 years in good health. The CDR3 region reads CASSPEKLAGVERHF. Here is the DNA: TGTGCCAGCAGCCCAGAGAAACTAGCGGGAGTGGAGAGACACTTC.